This TCR beta chain was sequenced for a study of control samples from healthy donors and cancer patients. The CDR3 length is 17 residues. Germline assignment: CDR1 SGHRS and CDR2 YFSETQ. Trimming took off 2 bases at V and 2 bases at J, with 16 bases between the two ends. The assay was immunoSEQ multiplex PCR, and TCRdb's table has in-frame clones only and misses some. This table has under 150,000 clones, about 90% appearing once. The TCR originated in a man aged 50-59 years with head and neck cancer. Sequenced sample: PBMCs. The chain couples TRBV5-1 to TRBJ2-2; tentative D call: TRBD2 (6 bases). The CDR3 loop is CASSFGNSGTNTGELFF. In DNA form, the CDR3 reads TGCGCCAGCAGCTTTGGAAATAGCGGTACAAACACCGGGGAGCTGTTTTTT. The whole variable domain, remainder taken from reference TRBV5-1 and TRBJ2-2, is KAGVTQTPRYLIKTRGQQVTLSCSPISGHRSVSWYQQTPGQGLQFLFEYFSETQRNKGNFPGRFSGRQFSNSRSEMNVSTLELGDSALYLCASSFGNSGTNTGELFFGEGSRLTVL.